The present T cell receptor beta chain was sequenced within a study of control samples from healthy donors and cancer patients. Data came from immunoSEQ multiplex PCR; TCRdb stores just in-frame clones and leaves some out. This table has more than 95,000 clones, roughly 87% appearing once. CDR1 is LGHDT, CDR2 YNNKEL, per germline (reference sequence). The V end was cut by 2 bases, the J end by 7 bases, with 12 bases between. The CDR3 has 14 residues. Sequenced material: blood. This chain connects TRBV3-1 (or the pseudogene TRBV3-2) to TRBJ2-1, with D possibly matching TRBD2 (5 bases). This TCR was recovered from a man aged 35-49 years in good health. CDR3 nucleotide sequence: TGTGCCAGCAGCCAAAGGACTCACCAGAATGAGCAGTTCTTC. This codes for CASSQRTHQNEQFF.